The sequence of this T cell receptor beta chain was determined in a study of blood T cell repertoires in COVID-19. Study-level information: There were acute and convalescent COVID-19 samples, and they came from the United States, Italy and Spain. PBMCs, B-cell-depleted T cells, or T cells were the source of the cDNA or gDNA that made up the material.

Germline assignment: CDR1 SGHAT and CDR2 FQNNGV. The CDR3 totals 12 residues. The ends were cut back, 5 bases at V and 10 bases at J, with 13 bases in the middle. As originally analysed: The assay estimated nucleated cells by amplifying reference gene primers. Using immunoSEQ multiplex PCR, the repertoire was profiled, and TCRdb retains in-frame clones only, with some absent. That table furnishes V, J and clone size, whereas the DNA furnished D and trimming. The table records 150,000 to 200,000 clones, almost 90% of them present only once. The chain employs TRBV11-2 and TRBJ2-3; no clear D gene. The source of this sequence is a man aged 50 or older with acute or convalescent COVID-19. The sample taken for sequencing was peripheral blood. DNA for the CDR3: TGTGCCAGCAGCACTACGGTTGCTCCGCAGTATTTT. This translates into CASSTTVAPQYF. Looking up the rest from reference TRBV11-2 and TRBJ2-3 gives the full variable domain: EAGVAQSPRYKIIEKRQSVAFWCNPISGHATLYWYQQILGQGPKLLIQFQNNGVVDDSQLPKDRFSAERLKGVDSTLKIQPAKLEDSAVYLCASSTTVAPQYFGPGTRLTVL.